This TCR beta chain derives from a study of technical replicates of blood from a handful of donors. Profiling relied on immunoSEQ multiplex PCR, and the TCRdb table lists in-frame clones only, not all of them. Among about 85,000 clones listed, approximately 94% were seen once. There are 14 residues in the CDR3. The germline gives CDR1 SNHLY, CDR2 FYNNEI. V dropped 6 bases and J dropped 5; count of bases not matched to a gene: 7. Sequencing input: T cells isolated from PBMCs. The V and J genes are TRBV2 and TRBJ2-5; 9 bases fit TRBD2. The sequence was obtained from a human donor in good health. CDR3 in DNA: TGTGCCAGCAGCAGTAGCGGGGGCGGCGAGACCCAGTACTTC. Translating gives CASSSSGGGETQYF.